Shown below are 6 T cell receptor beta chains from a single sample sequenced in a study of control samples from healthy donors and cancer patients. Assay used: immunoSEQ multiplex PCR; TCRdb lists only in-frame clones, some missing. The table has around 150,000 clones, around 96% seen once; the top ten hold about 8.5%. Specimen: blood. Every receptor here comes from a middle-aged woman in good health.

V and J are TRBV19 and TRBJ1-5; possibly TRBD1 for D (5 bases). The germline V gene encodes CDR1 LNHDA and CDR2 SQIVND (reference sequence). V lost 6 bases, J lost 7 bases, and 22 bases lay in between. The length of the CDR3 is 16 residues. This CDR3 reads CASSPLLGTAGQPQHF. Written as DNA, the CDR3 is TGTGCCAGTAGCCCTTTATTGGGGACGGCGGGGCAGCCCCAGCATTTT.

The chain links TRBV18 to TRBJ1-6, with D perhaps matching TRBD1 (5 bases). The V end lost 2 bases, the J end lost 5 bases, and 13 bases lay between the germline ends. The CDR3 is made up of 16 amino acids. Germline loops: CDR1 KGHSH, CDR2 LQKENI. The CDR3 nucleotides are TGTGCCAGCTCACCATCTGGGACCCTCAATAATTCACCCCTCCACTTT. The encoded protein is CASSPSGTLNNSPLHF.

Comment on this clone: At the DNA level, this CDR3 is encoded by other sequences in the same sample as well. The CDR3 DNA reads TGTGCCAGCAGCTTGTCTAACTATGGCTACACCTTC. This gives the protein CASSLSNYGYTF. The genes are TRBV7-9 and TRBJ1-2; D uncertain. The CDR3 has 12 residues. V was cut by 3 bases and J by 0 bases, with 2 bases left in between. Germline CDR1 reads SEHNR; CDR2 reads FQNEAQ (reference sequence).

The rearrangement links TRBV6-1 to TRBJ1-2; 7 bases match TRBD1. Looked up from germline, CDR1 is MNHNS and CDR2 is SASEGT. This CDR3 has 15 amino acids. The V segment lost 1 base and the J segment 4 bases; nucleotides outside the gene matches: 6. The CDR3 DNA is TGTGCCAGCAGTGAAGGTCCAGGACAGGTCTATGGCTACACCTTC. It translates to CASSEGPGQVYGYTF.

In its sample, this clone was seen once. This chain joins TRBV5-1 and TRBJ1-2; 7 nucleotides align to TRBD1. The CDR3 loop spans 14 amino acids. The V and J ends lost 0 bases and 8 bases, in that order; junction bases with no gene match: 7. Germline CDR1 SGHRS, CDR2 YFSETQ. The CDR3 sequence is CASSLEGQNAGYTF. CDR3 in DNA: TGCGCCAGCAGCTTGGAGGGACAGAACGCCGGCTACACCTTC.

In this sample, this clone turned up once. The chain couples TRBV20-1 to TRBJ2-3; 8 bases map to TRBD2. The CDR3 runs 16 residues. Germline CDR1 and CDR2: DFQATT and SNEGSKA (reference sequence). The V gene end was trimmed by 3 bases and the J gene end by 0 bases; junction bases not matched to a gene: 8. Here the CDR3 reads CSASRLAGTSTDTQYF. CDR3 bases: TGCAGTGCTAGTCGGCTAGCGGGCACTAGCACAGATACGCAGTATTTT.